Below, 8 T cell receptor beta chains from the same sample are listed, as sequenced in a study of blood T cell repertoires in COVID-19. TCRdb's table, derived via immunoSEQ multiplex PCR, lists solely in-frame clones and lacks some. The table includes approximately 490,000 clones, 80% to 90% detected once. Sequencing input: PBMCs or T cells enriched from blood (not recorded which). The receptor set was obtained from a woman aged 55 to 70 who had recovered from COVID-19.

CDR3 nucleotides: TGCGCCAGCAGCTTAGCGGGGCTCAATAATGAAAAACTGTTTTTT. The encoded protein is CASSLAGLNNEKLFF. This chain links TRBV5-1 with TRBJ1-4; the D gene is possibly TRBD1 (5 bases). The CDR3 loop spans 15 amino acids. Per the germline V gene, CDR1 is SGHRS and CDR2 is YFSETQ. Trimming took 2 bases from V and 4 from J, leaving 12 bases between them.

This clone was seen only once. V is TRBV5-1 and J is TRBJ2-1; TRBD1 might be the D (6 bases). Trimming stripped 1 base from V and 6 bases from J, with 11 bases between. The germline gives CDR1 SGHRS, CDR2 YFSETQ. The CDR3 is 14 residues long. CDR3: CASSLMGHGNEQFF. CDR3 sequence (DNA): TGCGCCAGCAGCTTGATGGGACATGGCAATGAGCAGTTCTTC.

The chain couples TRBV2 to TRBJ2-7; TRBD2 might be the D (6 bases). The germline V gene encodes CDR1 SNHLY and CDR2 FYNNEI. The germline V and J ends were trimmed by 1 base and 6 bases, with 13 bases remaining between them. The CDR3 is 14 amino acids. The CDR3 region is CASSEGGGLIEQYV. The CDR3, as DNA: TGTGCCAGCAGTGAAGGTGGAGGGTTAATCGAGCAGTACGTC.

The chain joins TRBV11-2 to TRBJ2-2; TRBD1 matches 10 bases. CDR3 length: 14 residues. V shed 5 bases and J 5 bases; nucleotides not matched to a gene: 2. Germline CDR1 reads SGHAT; CDR2 reads FQNNGV. Here the CDR3 reads CASSRDRGTGELFF. The CDR3 region has the DNA TGTGCCAGCAGCCGGGACAGGGGAACCGGGGAGCTGTTTTTT.

The chain couples TRBV6-1 to TRBJ2-2, with a weak D call TRBD1 (6 bases). The CDR3 has 15 residues. The germline gives CDR1 MNHNS, CDR2 SASEGT. The germline V and J ends were trimmed by 7 bases and 5 bases, with 17 bases remaining between them. CDR3 residues: CASMAHLQGTGELFF. CDR3 bases: TGTGCCAGCATGGCGCATTTACAGGGTACCGGGGAGCTGTTTTTT.

The chain employs TRBV19 and TRBJ1-5; TRBD1 matches 7 bases. The CDR3 is 17 amino acids. With 0 bases clipped from V and 6 bases from J, the junction kept 11 bases outside the gene matches. Germline V gene lookup returns CDR1 LNHDA and CDR2 SQIVND (reference sequence). The CDR3 region is CASSIDQGGDWVQPQHF. The DNA for the CDR3 is TGTGCCAGTAGTATAGATCAAGGGGGCGATTGGGTTCAGCCCCAGCATTTT.

The J gene is TRBJ2-7, the V gene TRBV2; D unresolved. CDR1 and CDR2 (germline): SNHLY, FYNNEI. The CDR3 is 11 amino acids. Trimming left V 4 bases short and J 6 bases short, with 7 bases between. The CDR3 is CASSVSLEQYF. The CDR3, as DNA: TGTGCCAGCAGTGTCTCCCTCGAGCAGTACTTC.

This clone has just a few counts. Different DNA sequences within this sample yield the same CDR3. The chain carries TRBV5-1 and TRBJ2-7; TRBD2 is a possible D gene (6 bases). Germline V gives CDR1 SGHRS, CDR2 YFSETQ. This CDR3 is 14 amino acids long. V shed 0 bases and J shed 2 bases, with 9 bases lying between them. The CDR3 sequence is CASSLGTGAYEQYF. The CDR3 DNA is TGCGCCAGCAGCTTGGGTACGGGGGCCTACGAGCAGTACTTC.